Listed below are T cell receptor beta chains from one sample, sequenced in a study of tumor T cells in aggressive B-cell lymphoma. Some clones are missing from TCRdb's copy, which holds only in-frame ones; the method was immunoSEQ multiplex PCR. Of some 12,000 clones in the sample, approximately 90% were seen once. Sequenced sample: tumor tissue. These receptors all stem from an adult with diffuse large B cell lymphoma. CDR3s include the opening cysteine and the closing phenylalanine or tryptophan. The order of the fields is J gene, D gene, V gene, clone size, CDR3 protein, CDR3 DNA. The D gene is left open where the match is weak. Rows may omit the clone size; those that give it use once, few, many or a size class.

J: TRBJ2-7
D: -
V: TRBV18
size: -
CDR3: CASSPSQTYEQYF
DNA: TGTGCCAGCTCACCTAGCCAGACCTACGAGCAGTACTTC

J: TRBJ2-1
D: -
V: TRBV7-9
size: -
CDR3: CASILITLALF
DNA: TGTGCCAGCATCCTGATCACCTTAGCGCTCTTC

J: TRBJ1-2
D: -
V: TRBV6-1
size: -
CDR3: CATQQGRIYGYTF
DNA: TGTGCCACCCAACAGGGCCGCATCTATGGCTACACCTTC

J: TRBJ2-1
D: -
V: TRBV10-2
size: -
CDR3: CASSKLISYNEQFF
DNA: TGCGCCAGCAGTAAACTAATCTCCTACAATGAGCAGTTCTTC

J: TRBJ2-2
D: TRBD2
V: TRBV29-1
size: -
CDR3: CSVGGAGGPPGELFF
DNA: TGCAGCGTTGGCGGAGCGGGAGGCCCCCCAGGGGAGCTGTTTTTT

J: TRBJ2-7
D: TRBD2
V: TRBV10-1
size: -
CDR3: CATTSGRAPYEQYF
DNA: TGCGCCACCACTAGCGGGAGGGCCCCCTACGAGCAGTACTTC

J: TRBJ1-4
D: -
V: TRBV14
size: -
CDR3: CASSQEWRFNEKLFF
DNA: TGTGCCAGCAGCCAAGAGTGGCGGTTTAATGAAAAACTGTTTTTT

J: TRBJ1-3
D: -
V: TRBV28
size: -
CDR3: CASRAFAQGRNTIYF
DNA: TGTGCCAGCAGAGCATTCGCCCAGGGTCGTAACACCATATATTTT

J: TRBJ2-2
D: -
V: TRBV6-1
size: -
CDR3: CASIGGTRTGELFF
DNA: TGTGCCAGCATCGGAGGAACGAGAACCGGGGAGCTGTTTTTT

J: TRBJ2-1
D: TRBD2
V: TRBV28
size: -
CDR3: CASTLLAGGSYNEQFF
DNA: TGTGCCAGCACTTTACTAGCGGGAGGCTCCTACAATGAGCAGTTCTTC

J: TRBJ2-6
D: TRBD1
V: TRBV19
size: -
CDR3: CASSRQGTGANVLTF
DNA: TGTGCCAGTAGTAGACAGGGAACTGGGGCCAACGTCCTGACTTTC

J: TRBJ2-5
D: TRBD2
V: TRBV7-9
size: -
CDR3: CASSSGREGFLETQYF
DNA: TGTGCCAGCAGCTCAGGGCGGGAGGGGTTCTTGGAGACCCAGTACTTC

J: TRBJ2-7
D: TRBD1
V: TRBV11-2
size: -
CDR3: CASSSSSGTGFSQAYEQYF
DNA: TGTGCCAGCAGCTCCTCCTCCGGGACAGGATTTAGTCAGGCCTACGAGCAGTACTTC

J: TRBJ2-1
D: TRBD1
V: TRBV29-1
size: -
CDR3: CSFRTGSYNEQFF
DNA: TGCAGCTTCCGGACAGGGTCCTACAATGAGCAGTTCTTC

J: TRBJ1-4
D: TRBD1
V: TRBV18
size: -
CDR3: CASSPRPGQGGSTNEKLFF
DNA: TGTGCCAGCTCACCCCGACCGGGACAGGGAGGTTCAACTAATGAAAAACTGTTTTTT

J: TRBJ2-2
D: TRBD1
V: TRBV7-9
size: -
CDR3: CASSPGQGSGQTGELFF
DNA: TGTGCCAGCAGCCCGGGACAGGGGTCGGGTCAGACCGGGGAGCTGTTTTTT

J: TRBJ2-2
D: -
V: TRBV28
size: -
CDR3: CASSLIGSNAGELFF
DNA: TGTGCCAGCAGTTTAATTGGCAGTAATGCCGGGGAGCTGTTTTTT

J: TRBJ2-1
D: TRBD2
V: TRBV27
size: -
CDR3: CASSLGLAANEQFF
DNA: TGTGCCAGCAGTTTGGGACTAGCGGCAAATGAGCAGTTCTTC

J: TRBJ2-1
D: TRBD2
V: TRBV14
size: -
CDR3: CASSPLAGVLGEQFF
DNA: TGTGCCAGCAGCCCCTTAGCGGGAGTTCTGGGTGAGCAGTTCTTC

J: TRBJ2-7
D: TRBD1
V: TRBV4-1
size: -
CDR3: CASSLRDRSYEQYF
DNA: TGCGCCAGCAGCCTCCGGGACAGGTCCTACGAGCAGTACTTC

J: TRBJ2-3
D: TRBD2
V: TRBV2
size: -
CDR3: CAAHTSGRGIDTQYF
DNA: TGTGCCGCCCACACTAGCGGGAGGGGGATAGATACGCAGTATTTT

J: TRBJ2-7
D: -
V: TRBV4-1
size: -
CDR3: CASSLGGPGEQYF
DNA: TGCGCCAGCAGCTTGGGAGGCCCCGGTGAGCAGTACTTC

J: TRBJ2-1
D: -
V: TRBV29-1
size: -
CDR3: CSVTVLADEQFF
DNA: TGCAGCGTGACGGTGTTAGCCGATGAGCAGTTCTTC

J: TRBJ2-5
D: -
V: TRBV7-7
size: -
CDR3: CASSLSPIGETQYF
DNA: TGTGCTAGCAGCTTGTCCCCTATTGGAGAGACCCAGTACTTC

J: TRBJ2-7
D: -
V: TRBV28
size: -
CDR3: CASSRFYEQYF
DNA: TGTGCCAGCAGTCGTTTCTACGAGCAGTACTTC

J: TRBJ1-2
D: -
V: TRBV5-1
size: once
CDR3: CASSLTGPALSGYTF
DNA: TGCGCCAGCAGCCTTACTGGGCCTGCCCTATCTGGCTACACCTTC

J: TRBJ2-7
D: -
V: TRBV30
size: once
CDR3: CAWSASGPRYEQYF
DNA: TGTGCCTGGAGCGCGTCAGGTCCCAGGTACGAGCAGTACTTC

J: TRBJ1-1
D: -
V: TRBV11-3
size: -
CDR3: CASSLTENTEAFF
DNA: TGTGCCAGCAGCTTAACAGAGAACACTGAAGCTTTCTTT

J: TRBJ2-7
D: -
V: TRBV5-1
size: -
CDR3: CASSLTGSSYEQYF
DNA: TGCGCCAGCAGCTTGACAGGGAGCTCCTACGAGCAGTACTTC

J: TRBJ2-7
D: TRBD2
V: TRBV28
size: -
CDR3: CASSSGGLYEQYF
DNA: TGTGCCAGCAGTTCGGGGGGTCTCTACGAGCAGTACTTC

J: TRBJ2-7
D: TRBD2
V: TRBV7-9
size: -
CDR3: CASSWSSGSHSYEQYF
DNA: TGTGCCAGCAGCTGGTCTAGCGGGAGCCACTCCTACGAGCAGTACTTC

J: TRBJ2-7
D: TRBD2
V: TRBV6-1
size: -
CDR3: CASSELIAGANEQYF
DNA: TGTGCCAGCAGTGAACTGATAGCGGGGGCCAACGAGCAGTACTTC

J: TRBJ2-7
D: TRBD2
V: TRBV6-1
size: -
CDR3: CATYPSGRADYEQYF
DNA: TGTGCCACCTACCCCAGCGGGAGGGCCGATTACGAGCAGTACTTC

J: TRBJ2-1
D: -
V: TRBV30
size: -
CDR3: CAWRATGAGEQFF
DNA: TGTGCCTGGAGGGCTACGGGAGCTGGTGAGCAGTTCTTC

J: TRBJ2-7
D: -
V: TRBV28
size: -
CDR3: CASRGGYEQYF
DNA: TGTGCCAGCAGAGGGGGATACGAGCAGTACTTC

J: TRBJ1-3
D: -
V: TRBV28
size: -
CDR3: CASSLFRAGNTIYF
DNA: TGTGCCAGCAGTTTATTCCGGGCTGGAAACACCATATATTTT

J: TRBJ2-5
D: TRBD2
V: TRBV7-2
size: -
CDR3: CASSLGLAGVEQYF
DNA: TGTGCCAGCAGCTTAGGACTAGCGGGAGTTGAGCAGTACTTC

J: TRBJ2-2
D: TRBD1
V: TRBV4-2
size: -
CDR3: CASSPGTGGSGGELFF
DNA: TGTGCCAGCAGCCCCGGGACAGGGGGCTCCGGCGGGGAGCTGTTTTTT

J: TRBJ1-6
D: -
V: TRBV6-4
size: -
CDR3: CASAREGLNSPLHF
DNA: TGTGCCAGCGCCAGGGAGGGTTTGAATTCACCCCTCCACTTT

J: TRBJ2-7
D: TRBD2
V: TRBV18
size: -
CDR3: CASSQREDYEQYF
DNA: TGTGCCAGCTCACAGCGGGAGGACTACGAGCAGTACTTC

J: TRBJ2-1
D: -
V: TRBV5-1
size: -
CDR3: CASSSRGEGVDEQFF
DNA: TGCGCCAGCAGCTCCCGCGGGGAGGGGGTCGATGAGCAGTTCTTC

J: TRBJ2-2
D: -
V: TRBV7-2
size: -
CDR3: CASSSDQGAGELFF
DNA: TGTGCCAGCAGCTCAGATCAGGGTGCCGGGGAGCTGTTTTTT

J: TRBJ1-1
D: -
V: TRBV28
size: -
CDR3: CASSFMERLRDEAFF
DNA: TGTGCCAGCAGTTTTATGGAACGCCTGCGGGATGAAGCTTTCTTT

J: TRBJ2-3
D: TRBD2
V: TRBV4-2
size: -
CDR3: CASSQTPGTSGRGFIDTQYF
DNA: TGTGCCAGCAGCCAAACTCCCGGGACTAGCGGGAGGGGCTTCATTGATACGCAGTATTTT

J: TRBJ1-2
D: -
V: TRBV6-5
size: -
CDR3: CASSQTLAGYGYTF
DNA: TGTGCCAGCAGTCAAACACTGGCGGGGTATGGCTACACCTTC